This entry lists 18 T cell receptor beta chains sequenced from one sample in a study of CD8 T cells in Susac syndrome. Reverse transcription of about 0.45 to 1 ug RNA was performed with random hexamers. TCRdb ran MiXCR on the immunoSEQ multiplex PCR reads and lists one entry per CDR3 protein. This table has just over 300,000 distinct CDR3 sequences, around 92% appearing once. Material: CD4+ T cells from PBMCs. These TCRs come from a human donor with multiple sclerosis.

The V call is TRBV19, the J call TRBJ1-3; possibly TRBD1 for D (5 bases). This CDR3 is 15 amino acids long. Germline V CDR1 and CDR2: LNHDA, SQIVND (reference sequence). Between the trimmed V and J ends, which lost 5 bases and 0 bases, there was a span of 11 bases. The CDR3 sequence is CASSFGGTSGNTIYF. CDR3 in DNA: TGTGCCAGTAGTTTCGGGGGAACCTCTGGAAACACCATATATTTT.

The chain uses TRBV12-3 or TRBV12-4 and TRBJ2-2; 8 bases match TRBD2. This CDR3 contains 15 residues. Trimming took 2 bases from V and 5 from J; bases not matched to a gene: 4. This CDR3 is CASSLRASGTGELFF. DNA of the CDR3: TGTGCCAGCAGTTTAAGGGCTAGCGGGACCGGGGAGCTGTTTTTT.

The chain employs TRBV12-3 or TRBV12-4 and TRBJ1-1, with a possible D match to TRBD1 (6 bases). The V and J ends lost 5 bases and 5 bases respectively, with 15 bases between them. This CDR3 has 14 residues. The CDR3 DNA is TGTGCCAGCAGTGGGGGGGGCGCAGAGACTGAAGCTTTCTTT. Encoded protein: CASSGGGAETEAFF.

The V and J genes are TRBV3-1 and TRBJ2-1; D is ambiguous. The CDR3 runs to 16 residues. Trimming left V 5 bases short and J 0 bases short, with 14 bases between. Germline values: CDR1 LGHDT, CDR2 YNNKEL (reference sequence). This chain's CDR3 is CASSKSVTRSYNEQFF. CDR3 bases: TGTGCCAGCAGCAAGTCGGTCACCCGCTCCTACAATGAGCAGTTCTTC.

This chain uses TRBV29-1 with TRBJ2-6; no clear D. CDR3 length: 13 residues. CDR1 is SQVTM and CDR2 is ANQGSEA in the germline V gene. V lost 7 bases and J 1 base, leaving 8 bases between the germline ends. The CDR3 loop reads CSAADSGANVLTF. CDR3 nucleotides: TGCAGCGCGGCCGATTCTGGGGCCAACGTCCTGACTTTC. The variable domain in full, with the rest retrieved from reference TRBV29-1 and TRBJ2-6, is SAVISQKPSRDICQRGTSLTIQCQVDSQVTMMFWYRQQPGQSLTLIATANQGSEATYESGFVIDKFPISRPNLTFSTLTVSNMSPEDSSIYLCSAADSGANVLTFGAGSRLTVL.

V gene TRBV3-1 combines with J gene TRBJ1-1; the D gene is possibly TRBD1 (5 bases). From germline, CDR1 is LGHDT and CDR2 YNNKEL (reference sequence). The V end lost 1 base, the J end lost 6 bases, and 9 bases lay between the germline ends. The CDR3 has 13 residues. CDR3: CASSQVKGSEAFF. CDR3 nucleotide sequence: TGTGCCAGCAGCCAAGTTAAGGGGTCTGAAGCTTTCTTT.

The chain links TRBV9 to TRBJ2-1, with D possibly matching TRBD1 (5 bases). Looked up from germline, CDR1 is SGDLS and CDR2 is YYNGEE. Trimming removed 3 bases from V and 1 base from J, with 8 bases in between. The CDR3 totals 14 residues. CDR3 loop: CASSGTTSYNEQFF. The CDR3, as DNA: TGTGCCAGCAGCGGGACAACGTCCTACAATGAGCAGTTCTTC.

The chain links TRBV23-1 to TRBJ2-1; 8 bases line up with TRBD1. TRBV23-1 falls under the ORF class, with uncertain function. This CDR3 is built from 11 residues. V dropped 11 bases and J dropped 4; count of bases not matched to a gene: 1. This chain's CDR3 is CARDRYNEQFF. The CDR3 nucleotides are TGCGCCCGGGACAGGTACAATGAGCAGTTCTTC.

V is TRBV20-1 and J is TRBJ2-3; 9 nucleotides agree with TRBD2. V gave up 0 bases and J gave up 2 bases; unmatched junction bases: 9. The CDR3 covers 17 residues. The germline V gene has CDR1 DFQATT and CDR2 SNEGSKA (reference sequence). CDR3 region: CSARDPLTSGYTDTQYF. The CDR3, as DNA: TGCAGTGCTAGAGATCCCCTGACTAGCGGCTACACAGATACGCAGTATTTT.

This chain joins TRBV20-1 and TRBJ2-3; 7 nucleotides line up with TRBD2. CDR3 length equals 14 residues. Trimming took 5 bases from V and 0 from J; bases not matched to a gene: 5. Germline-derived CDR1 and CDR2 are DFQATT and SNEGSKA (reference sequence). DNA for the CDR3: TGCAGTGCTTGCCTAGCGGTTAGCACAGATACGCAGTATTTT. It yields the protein CSACLAVSTDTQYF.

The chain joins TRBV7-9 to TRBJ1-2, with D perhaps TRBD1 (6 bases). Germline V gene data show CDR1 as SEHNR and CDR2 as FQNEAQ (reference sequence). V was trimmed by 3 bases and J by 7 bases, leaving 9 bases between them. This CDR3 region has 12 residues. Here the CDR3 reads CASSFRGFGYTF. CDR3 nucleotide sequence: TGTGCCAGCAGCTTCAGGGGATTTGGCTACACCTTC.

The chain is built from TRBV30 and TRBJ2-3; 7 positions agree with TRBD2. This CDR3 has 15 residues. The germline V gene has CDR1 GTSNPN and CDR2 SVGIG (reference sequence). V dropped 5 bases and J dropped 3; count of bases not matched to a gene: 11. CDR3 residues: CAWGTGEGRTDTQYF. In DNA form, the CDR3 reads TGTGCCTGGGGAACGGGGGAGGGCCGTACAGATACGCAGTATTTT.

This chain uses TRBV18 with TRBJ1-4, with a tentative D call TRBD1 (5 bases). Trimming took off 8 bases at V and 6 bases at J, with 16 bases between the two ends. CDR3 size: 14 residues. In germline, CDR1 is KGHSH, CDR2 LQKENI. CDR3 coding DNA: TGTGCCAGCACTCACTCAGGGTCGGATGAAAAACTGTTTTTT. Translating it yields CASTHSGSDEKLFF.

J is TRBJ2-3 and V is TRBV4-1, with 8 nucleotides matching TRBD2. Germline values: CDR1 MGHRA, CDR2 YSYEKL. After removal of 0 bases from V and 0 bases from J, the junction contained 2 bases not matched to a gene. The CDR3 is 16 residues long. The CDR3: CASSQELAASTDTQYF. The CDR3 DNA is TGCGCCAGCAGCCAAGAACTAGCGGCAAGCACAGATACGCAGTATTTT.

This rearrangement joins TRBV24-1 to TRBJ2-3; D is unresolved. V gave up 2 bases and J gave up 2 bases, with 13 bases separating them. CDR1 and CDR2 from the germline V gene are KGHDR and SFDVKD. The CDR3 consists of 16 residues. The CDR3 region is CATSDSRVLATDTQYF. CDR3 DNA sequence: TGTGCCACCAGTGATTCCAGAGTTTTAGCCACAGATACGCAGTATTTT.

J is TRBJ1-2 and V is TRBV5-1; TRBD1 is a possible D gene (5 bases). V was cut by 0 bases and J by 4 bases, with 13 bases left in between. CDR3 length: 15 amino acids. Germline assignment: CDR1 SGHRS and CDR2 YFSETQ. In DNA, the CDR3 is TGCGCCAGCAGCTTGGCCGGGGGTCTTGGCTATGGCTACACCTTC. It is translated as CASSLAGGLGYGYTF.

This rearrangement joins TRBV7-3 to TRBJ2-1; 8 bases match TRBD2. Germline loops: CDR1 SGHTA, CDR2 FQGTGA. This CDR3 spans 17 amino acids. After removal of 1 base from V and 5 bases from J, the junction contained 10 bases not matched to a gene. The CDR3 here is CASSLSSGAWTHNEQFF. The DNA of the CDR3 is TGTGCCAGCAGCTTAAGTAGCGGGGCCTGGACCCACAATGAGCAGTTCTTC.

CDR3 region: CASSLGALAGPQETQYF. DNA for the CDR3: TGTGCCAGCAGCTTGGGGGCGCTAGCGGGCCCCCAAGAGACCCAGTACTTC. V gene TRBV5-4 combines with J gene TRBJ2-5; TRBD2 aligns across 8 bases. J was trimmed by 1 base and V by 0 bases; bases with no gene match: 8. The germline CDR1 and CDR2 sequences are SGHNT and YYREEE (reference sequence). The CDR3 sequence is 17 residues long.